The 8 T cell receptor beta chains in this list originate from one sample, sequenced in a study of CD8 T cells in Susac syndrome. 0.5 to 1 ug RNA was reverse transcribed with random hexamers. TCRdb re-derived calls from the immunoSEQ multiplex PCR reads in MiXCR, one entry per CDR3 protein. The top ten clones hold about 0.093% of a sample with about 180,000 distinct CDR3 sequences, more than 90% of them seen once. What was sequenced was CD4+ T cells from PBMCs. The receptors here all came from a human donor with multiple sclerosis.

This sequence joins TRBV6-5 and TRBJ2-1; D may be TRBD2 (6 bases). V dropped 2 bases and J dropped 5 bases, with 7 bases sitting between them. The CDR3 contains 13 residues. Per germline, CDR1 MNHEY and CDR2 SVGAGI. The CDR3 DNA reads TGTGCCAGCAGTTACAGGGAGGACAATGAGCAGTTCTTC. Translating gives CASSYREDNEQFF.

The chain employs TRBV9 and TRBJ1-2; possible D gene TRBD1, 5 bases. Germline CDR1 and CDR2: SGDLS and YYNGEE. With 4 bases removed from V and 2 bases from J, the gap between germline ends came to 15 bases. This CDR3 is built from 15 residues. DNA of the CDR3: TGTGCCAGCAGCCCAAAATACCGGGACAACTATGGCTACACCTTC. Its translation is CASSPKYRDNYGYTF.

CDR3 protein: CASSQVQDYGYTF. The CDR3 region has the DNA TGTGCCAGCAGCCAAGTACAAGACTATGGCTACACCTTC. The chain recombines TRBV3-1 with TRBJ1-2; no clear D gene. V gave up 1 base and J gave up 3 bases, with 6 bases separating them. The length of the CDR3 is 13 residues. CDR1 LGHDT and CDR2 YNNKEL come from the germline V gene (reference sequence).

The genes are TRBV4-1 and TRBJ2-5, with a possible D match to TRBD2 (5 bases). CDR1 and CDR2 from the germline V gene are MGHRA and YSYEKL. Trimming cost V 3 bases and J 5 bases, with 13 bases left between them. The CDR3 is made up of 14 amino acids. The CDR3 bases are TGCGCCAGCAGCCACCCCGGTGGCGGGGAGACCCAGTACTTC. Translation: CASSHPGGGETQYF.

V usage is TRBV12-3 or TRBV12-4 and J usage is TRBJ2-7; tentatively, D is TRBD1 or TRBD2 (6 bases each). Trimming shortened V by 8 bases and J by 2 bases, and 16 bases separated the two germline ends. There are 14 residues in the CDR3. The CDR3 DNA sequence: TGTGCCAGCGGAAGGGGGGCCAACCCCTACGAGCAGTACTTC. Translation gives CASGRGANPYEQYF.

This clonotype appeared once. V usage is TRBV4-2 and J usage is TRBJ2-7; possibly TRBD2 for D (5 bases). The CDR3 spans 14 residues. Germline CDR1 LGHNA, CDR2 YNFKEQ. Trimming cost V 1 base and J 5 bases, with 12 bases left between them. The CDR3 region is CASSQAVGSDEQYF. The CDR3 DNA follows: TGTGCCAGCAGCCAAGCGGTGGGGAGCGACGAGCAGTACTTC.

J is TRBJ2-1 and V is TRBV3-1, with 7 bases fitting TRBD2. Germline trimming cut 4 bases from V and 1 base from J; bases unmatched to any gene: 7. There are 16 residues in the CDR3. Germline V gene sequence: CDR1 LGHDT, CDR2 YNNKEL (reference sequence). The DNA of the CDR3 is TGTGCCAGCAGCCCTGGTGGACTAGTATCCTACAATGAGCAGTTCTTC. This sequence encodes CASSPGGLVSYNEQFF.

V is TRBV10-3 and J is TRBJ2-1, with TRBD1 matching over 8 bases. Germline loops: CDR1 ENHRY, CDR2 SYGVKD. The CDR3 consists of 16 residues. The V gene end was trimmed by 2 bases and the J gene end by 12 bases; junction bases not matched to a gene: 15. The CDR3 protein is CAISEGLGTGNLLQFF. The CDR3 nucleotides read TGTGCCATCAGTGAGGGCTTGGGGACAGGTAATCTTTTGCAGTTCTTC.